A selection of T cell receptor beta chains follows, all from one sample in a study of cytomegalovirus exposure and HLA in healthy donors. Sequencing was performed with immunoSEQ multiplex PCR; in TCRdb, only in-frame clones are kept and a portion is missing. Of approximately 160,000 clones listed, roughly 89% were seen once; the top ten hold about a tenth. The sample was PBMCs. The receptors originated from a woman aged 18-35 years in good health and CMV-seropositive. CDR3s include the opening cysteine and the closing phenylalanine or tryptophan. The order of the fields is clone size, J gene, V gene, D gene, CDR3 protein, CDR3 DNA. A D gene is named only where the DNA matches it firmly. Some rows mark clone size as missing; the rest say once, few, many or name a class of expanded clone.

size: -; J: TRBJ2-3; V: TRBV25-1; D: -; CDR3: CASSDRDSLSDTQYF; DNA: TGTGCCAGCAGTGATCGAGACAGTTTGTCAGATACGCAGTATTTT
size: -; J: TRBJ2-1; V: TRBV5-6; D: -; CDR3: CASSLRGGETLTENEQFF; DNA: TGTGCCAGCAGCTTGAGAGGAGGAGAGACCTTAACAGAGAATGAGCAGTTCTTC
size: -; J: TRBJ1-1; V: TRBV6-6; D: TRBD1; CDR3: CASSYSGAGGTEAFF; DNA: TGTGCCAGCAGTTACTCGGGGGCAGGGGGCACTGAAGCTTTCTTT
size: -; J: TRBJ2-7; V: TRBV5-6; D: -; CDR3: CASSLEPLYEQYF; DNA: TGTGCCAGCAGCTTGGAACCCCTCTACGAGCAGTACTTC
size: -; J: TRBJ1-1; V: TRBV9; D: -; CDR3: CASSEIDMAAEAFF; DNA: TGTGCCAGCAGCGAGATAGACATGGCAGCTGAAGCTTTCTTT
size: -; J: TRBJ2-1; V: TRBV4-1; D: -; CDR3: CASKNSGSYNEQFF; DNA: TGCGCCAGCAAGAATAGCGGCTCCTACAATGAGCAGTTCTTC
size: -; J: TRBJ2-7; V: TRBV29-1; D: -; CDR3: CSVVVAPEQYF; DNA: TGCAGCGTTGTTGTAGCCCCCGAGCAGTACTTC
size: -; J: TRBJ2-5; V: TRBV6-1; D: -; CDR3: CASSDRERETQYF; DNA: TGTGCCAGCAGCGATCGTGAGAGGGAGACCCAGTACTTC
size: -; J: TRBJ2-4; V: TRBV28; D: TRBD2; CDR3: CASSSSPRTSGRAFDIQYF; DNA: TGTGCCAGCAGTTCTTCCCCACGGACTAGCGGGAGGGCCTTTGACATTCAGTACTTC
size: -; J: TRBJ2-7; V: TRBV30; D: -; CDR3: CAWNLLTYEQYF; DNA: TGTGCCTGGAATTTGCTAACCTACGAGCAGTACTTC
size: -; J: TRBJ1-1; V: TRBV28; D: -; CDR3: CASGGVAITEAFF; DNA: TGTGCCAGCGGGGGGGTTGCGATCACTGAAGCTTTCTTT
size: few; J: TRBJ2-7; V: TRBV28; D: TRBD1; CDR3: CASSSGQPHGEQYF; DNA: TGTGCCAGCAGTTCGGGACAGCCCCATGGGGAGCAGTACTTC
size: -; J: TRBJ1-3; V: TRBV6-5; D: -; CDR3: CASRPSSWGNTIYF; DNA: TGTGCCAGCAGACCCTCGAGCTGGGGAAACACCATATATTTT
size: -; J: TRBJ1-3; V: TRBV18; D: TRBD1; CDR3: CASSPDRVSGNTIYF; DNA: TGTGCCAGCTCACCAGACAGGGTCTCTGGAAACACCATATATTTT
size: -; J: TRBJ2-5; V: TRBV4-3; D: TRBD1; CDR3: CASSQDRAETQYF; DNA: TGCGCCAGCAGCCAGGACAGGGCGGAGACCCAGTACTTC
size: -; J: TRBJ1-3; V: TRBV6-5; D: -; CDR3: CASSFISGNTIYF; DNA: TGTGCCAGCAGTTTCATCTCTGGAAACACCATATATTTT